Presented here are 6 T cell receptor beta chains from one specimen sequenced in a study of long-term antiretroviral therapy in people with HIV. This was the immunoSEQ v3.0 assay at survey level. Generated by immunoSEQ multiplex PCR, the TCRdb table keeps only in-frame clones and is missing some. The sample includes about 24,000 clones, around 95% seen only once; the top ten take less than 2.5%. Source: unsorted PBMCs, taken less than 5 years after starting antiretroviral therapy. These TCRs come from a woman aged 45-65 years with HIV.

The rearrangement links TRBV29-1 to TRBJ1-5, with D tentatively TRBD1 (5 bases). The CDR3 is 13 residues long. Trimming took 4 bases from V and 5 from J, leaving 12 bases between them. Germline CDR1 reads SQVTM; CDR2 reads ANQGSEA. CDR3: CSVVLAGDQPQHF. As DNA, the CDR3 is TGCAGCGTTGTTTTGGCGGGGGATCAGCCCCAGCATTTT.

The chain uses TRBV6-1 and TRBJ1-4, with D unresolved. Between the trimmed V and J ends, which lost 4 bases and 7 bases, there was a span of 13 bases. This CDR3 region has 14 residues. From germline, CDR1 is MNHNS and CDR2 SASEGT. CDR3 sequence reads: CASSGRLGVEKLFF. Here the CDR3 DNA reads TGTGCCAGCAGTGGCAGGCTCGGGGTTGAAAAACTGTTTTTT.

This clone was seen a single time. The rearrangement links TRBV28 to TRBJ2-3; D perhaps matches TRBD1 (6 bases). The length of the CDR3 is 15 residues. Per the germline V gene, CDR1 is MDHEN and CDR2 is SYDVKM. V lost 6 bases to trimming and J lost 1 base, with 14 bases between them. CDR3: CASSRRGGGTDTQYF. In DNA form, the CDR3 reads TGTGCCAGCAGCCGCAGGGGTGGTGGCACAGATACGCAGTATTTT.

For the CDR3, the DNA is TGCAGTGCTGCCCCCTCCGATACGCAGTATTTT. It translates to CSAAPSDTQYF. J is TRBJ2-3 and V is TRBV20-1, with D unclear. From germline, CDR1 is DFQATT and CDR2 SNEGSKA (reference sequence). The CDR3 contains 11 residues. Deletions cut 5 bases from V and 6 bases from J, with 9 bases between.

V and J are TRBV2 and TRBJ1-1; D uncertain. The germline V gene encodes CDR1 SNHLY and CDR2 FYNNEI. The V end lost 3 bases, the J end lost 1 base, and 6 bases lay between the germline ends. The CDR3 sequence is 13 residues long. CDR3 in DNA: TGTGCCAGCAGTGATGAAGGGAACACTGAAGCTTTCTTT. It specifies CASSDEGNTEAFF.

The genes are TRBV6-5 and TRBJ2-1; TRBD2 is a possible D gene (6 bases). Trimming removed 7 bases at V and 7 bases at J, with 11 bases between. The CDR3 loop spans 12 amino acids. In germline, CDR1 is MNHEY, CDR2 SVGAGI. The CDR3 DNA sequence: TGTGCCAGCACCGGGACTCTTAATGAGCAGTTCTTC. Translation: CASTGTLNEQFF.